This T cell receptor (beta chain) came from a study of cytomegalovirus exposure and HLA in healthy donors. Across the whole study: A preliminary data release comprised about 85 million unique TCRs obtained from HLA-typed donors. Study findings and constraints: It is likely that the observed cluster of highly shared sequence variants was a sequencing artifact. TRBV6-2, TRBV6-3 and some other V segments were unresolvable in 87-base-pair reads.

On this clone: The antigen is undetermined.

In germline, CDR1 is SGDLS, CDR2 YYNGEE. This CDR3 is 16 amino acids long. After removal of 0 bases from V and 2 bases from J, the junction contained 4 bases not matched to a gene. Primers for the PCR totalled 60 Vbeta and 13 Jbeta. Profiled with immunoSEQ multiplex PCR; TCRdb holds only in-frame clones, not every one. The sample includes about 130,000 clones, 55% to 75% of them seen just once. V is TRBV9 and J is TRBJ2-1; TRBD2 agrees at 8 bases. The source of this sequence is a human donor in good health. Sequencing was carried out using PBMCs. Here the CDR3 DNA reads TGTGCCAGCAGCGTAGGCCTGCGGGGGGCCTACAATGAGCAGTTCTTC. This translates into CASSVGLRGAYNEQFF.